The clone carrying this TCR beta chain was counted between two and nine times. Its cognate antigen is unknown. This sample is part of a study of T-cell memory formation after mild COVID-19. TCRdb reanalysed the 5' RACE reads using MiXCR and keeps one entry per CDR3 protein. The sample includes some 82,000 distinct CDR3 sequences, 9.5% to 15% seen only once; the top ten take 41%. CDR1 is PRHDT, CDR2 FYEKMQ, per germline (reference sequence). Losses at the gene ends were 4 bases for V and 4 bases for J; bases not matched to a gene: 5. The CDR3 extends over 15 amino acids. Overall study results and limits: Proof of SARS-CoV-2 specificity was absent for the second-wave clones that crested on day 37.

This sequence joins TRBV13 and TRBJ2-1, with 9 bases matching TRBD1. The origin of this receptor is a man aged 18 to 30 who had mild COVID-19 (a few samples of this study predate the infection). Cell type and time point are not known. Sample: PBMCs or a T cell subset sorted from them (not recorded which). In DNA, the CDR3 is TGTGCCAGCAGCTACGTGGGACAGGGATACAATGAGCAGTTCTTC. This translates into CASSYVGQGYNEQFF.